This T cell receptor (beta chain) was sequenced for a study of blood T cell repertoires in COVID-19. Per the original methods: Nucleated cell counts were estimated from reference gene primer amplification. TCRdb keeps only in-frame clones here, not all; method: immunoSEQ multiplex PCR. V and J calls and clone size are copied from that table; D and trimming were computed from the DNA. The profile covers about 100,000 clones, with roughly nine tenths appearing a single time and about 2.2% taken by the ten largest. The CDR3 consists of 17 residues. The J segment lost 2 bases and the V segment lost 0 bases, leaving 10 bases of the junction unmatched. The V gene's germline CDR1 is SGHRS and CDR2 YFSETQ.

This chain uses TRBV5-1 with TRBJ2-7; 8 bases align to TRBD1. This clonotype originated in a man between 50 and 59 years old with active COVID-19. Sample: peripheral blood. The CDR3 region has the DNA TGCGCCAGCAGCTTGGAGGGAACAGGGGGACCTACCTACGAGCAGTACTTC. Its protein product is CASSLEGTGGPTYEQYF. The full variable domain, in which reference TRBV5-1 and TRBJ2-7 provide the parts outside the CDR3, is KAGVTQTPRYLIKTRGQQVTLSCSPISGHRSVSWYQQTPGQGLQFLFEYFSETQRNKGNFPGRFSGRQFSNSRSEMNVSTLELGDSALYLCASSLEGTGGPTYEQYFGPGTRLTVT.